Listed here are 10 T cell receptor beta chains from one sample, sequenced in a study of control samples from healthy donors and cancer patients. Sequencing was performed with immunoSEQ multiplex PCR; in TCRdb, only in-frame clones are kept and a portion is missing. The sample shows 150,000 or so clones, about 90% of them seen only once. Input material: blood. These receptors originate from a woman in her twenties or thirties in good health.

V gene TRBV19 combines with J gene TRBJ1-4; 10 positions agree with TRBD1. V shed 6 bases and J 0 bases; nucleotides not matched to a gene: 4. From germline, CDR1 is LNHDA and CDR2 SQIVND (reference sequence). This CDR3 region has 16 residues. CDR3 bases: TGTGCCAGTAGCGACAGGGGGCGAGCAACTAATGAAAAACTGTTTTTT. Protein product: CASSDRGRATNEKLFF.

Turning to this clone: One end of the junction does not line up with germline, which may come from a read error. This chain connects TRBV5-4 to TRBJ2-5, with a tentative D call TRBD2 (5 bases). There are 13 residues in the CDR3. Germline assignment: CDR1 SGHNT and CDR2 YYREEE (reference sequence). The DNA of the CDR3 is TGTGCCTGCAGCTTGGACTTCCAAGAGACCCAGTACTTC. It codes for CACSLDFQETQYF.

The chain recombines TRBV10-3 with TRBJ1-3; D is uncertain. Germline V gives CDR1 ENHRY, CDR2 SYGVKD. Deletions cut 11 bases from V and 0 bases from J, with 11 bases between. This CDR3 is 13 amino acids long. CDR3 bases: TGTGCCTCCGCAGGACTCTCTGGAAACACCATATATTTT. It specifies CASAGLSGNTIYF.

The chain carries TRBV6-1 and TRBJ1-4, with 8 nucleotides matching TRBD1. Germline values: CDR1 MNHNS, CDR2 SASEGT. V trimming: 3 bases; J trimming: 12 bases; junction bases outside the gene matches: 9. CDR3 length equals 14 residues. DNA of the CDR3: TGTGCCAGCAGTGACAGGGGGCAGGGGTCAGAACTGTTTTTT. It yields the protein CASSDRGQGSELFF.

The chain is built from TRBV5-1 and TRBJ2-3; D is unresolved. The V gene lost 1 base and the J gene lost 1 base, with 7 bases spanning the gap. CDR3 length equals 14 residues. The germline V gene has CDR1 SGHRS and CDR2 YFSETQ. CDR3 in amino acids: CASSLRPRTDTQYF. The CDR3 DNA follows: TGCGCCAGCAGCTTGAGGCCCCGCACAGATACGCAGTATTTT.

V and J are TRBV7-9 and TRBJ1-1; D is undetermined. V was cut by 2 bases and J by 3 bases, with 10 bases left in between. This CDR3 has 14 amino acids. Germline assignment: CDR1 SEHNR and CDR2 FQNEAQ (reference sequence). The CDR3 coding sequence is TGTGCCAGCAGCTTAACCAGCCTGGACACTGAAGCTTTCTTT. The encoded protein is CASSLTSLDTEAFF.

In the case of this clone: At the DNA level, this CDR3 is encoded by other sequences in the same sample as well. This chain links TRBV5-1 with TRBJ1-4; the match to TRBD1 covers 10 bases. V trimming: 4 bases; J trimming: 8 bases; junction bases outside the gene matches: 5. The germline gives CDR1 SGHRS, CDR2 YFSETQ. The CDR3 has 14 residues. The CDR3 here is CASSLGQGGEKLFF. CDR3 DNA sequence: TGCGCCAGCAGCCTCGGACAGGGGGGCGAAAAACTGTTTTTT.

The rearrangement links TRBV3-1 (or the pseudogene TRBV3-2) to TRBJ1-1; D remains ambiguous. Trimming took off 6 bases at V and 7 bases at J, with 12 bases between the two ends. CDR1 is LGHDT and CDR2 is YNNKEL in the germline V gene (reference sequence). This CDR3 is built from 12 residues. CDR3 sequence (DNA): TGTGCCAGCAGTCTGTCGACTGGTGAAGCTTTCTTT. Translating gives CASSLSTGEAFF.

For the CDR3, the DNA is TGTGCCAGCACTGGACTAGCGGGAGGATTTGGTGAGCAGTTCTTC. Protein: CASTGLAGGFGEQFF. This chain joins TRBV2 and TRBJ2-1, with 14 bases identical to TRBD2. The germline CDR1 and CDR2 sequences are SNHLY and FYNNEI. J was trimmed by 9 bases and V by 7 bases; bases with no gene match: 8. This CDR3 is built from 15 residues.

The genes are TRBV7-2 and TRBJ2-3; 12 bases align to TRBD1. V lost 5 bases and J lost 5; bases outside the gene matches: 2. Germline V lookup: CDR1 SGHTA, CDR2 FQGNSA. The CDR3 totals 14 residues. The CDR3 here is CASSRDRGQDTQYF. CDR3 nucleotides: TGTGCCAGCAGCCGGGACAGGGGGCAAGATACGCAGTATTTT.